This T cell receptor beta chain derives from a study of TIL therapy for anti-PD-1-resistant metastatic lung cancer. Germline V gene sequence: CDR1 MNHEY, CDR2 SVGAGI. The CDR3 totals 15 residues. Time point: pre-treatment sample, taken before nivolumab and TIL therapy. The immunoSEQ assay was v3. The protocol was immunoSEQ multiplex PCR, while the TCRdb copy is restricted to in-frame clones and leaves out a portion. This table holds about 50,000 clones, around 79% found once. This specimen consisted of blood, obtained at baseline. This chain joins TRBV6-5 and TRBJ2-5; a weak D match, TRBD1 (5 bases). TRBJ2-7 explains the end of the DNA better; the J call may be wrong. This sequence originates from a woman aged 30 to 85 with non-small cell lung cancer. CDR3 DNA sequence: TGTGCCAGCAGTCAGGCCGAAACAGGCACCTACGAGCAGTACTTC. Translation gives CASSQAETGTYEQYF.